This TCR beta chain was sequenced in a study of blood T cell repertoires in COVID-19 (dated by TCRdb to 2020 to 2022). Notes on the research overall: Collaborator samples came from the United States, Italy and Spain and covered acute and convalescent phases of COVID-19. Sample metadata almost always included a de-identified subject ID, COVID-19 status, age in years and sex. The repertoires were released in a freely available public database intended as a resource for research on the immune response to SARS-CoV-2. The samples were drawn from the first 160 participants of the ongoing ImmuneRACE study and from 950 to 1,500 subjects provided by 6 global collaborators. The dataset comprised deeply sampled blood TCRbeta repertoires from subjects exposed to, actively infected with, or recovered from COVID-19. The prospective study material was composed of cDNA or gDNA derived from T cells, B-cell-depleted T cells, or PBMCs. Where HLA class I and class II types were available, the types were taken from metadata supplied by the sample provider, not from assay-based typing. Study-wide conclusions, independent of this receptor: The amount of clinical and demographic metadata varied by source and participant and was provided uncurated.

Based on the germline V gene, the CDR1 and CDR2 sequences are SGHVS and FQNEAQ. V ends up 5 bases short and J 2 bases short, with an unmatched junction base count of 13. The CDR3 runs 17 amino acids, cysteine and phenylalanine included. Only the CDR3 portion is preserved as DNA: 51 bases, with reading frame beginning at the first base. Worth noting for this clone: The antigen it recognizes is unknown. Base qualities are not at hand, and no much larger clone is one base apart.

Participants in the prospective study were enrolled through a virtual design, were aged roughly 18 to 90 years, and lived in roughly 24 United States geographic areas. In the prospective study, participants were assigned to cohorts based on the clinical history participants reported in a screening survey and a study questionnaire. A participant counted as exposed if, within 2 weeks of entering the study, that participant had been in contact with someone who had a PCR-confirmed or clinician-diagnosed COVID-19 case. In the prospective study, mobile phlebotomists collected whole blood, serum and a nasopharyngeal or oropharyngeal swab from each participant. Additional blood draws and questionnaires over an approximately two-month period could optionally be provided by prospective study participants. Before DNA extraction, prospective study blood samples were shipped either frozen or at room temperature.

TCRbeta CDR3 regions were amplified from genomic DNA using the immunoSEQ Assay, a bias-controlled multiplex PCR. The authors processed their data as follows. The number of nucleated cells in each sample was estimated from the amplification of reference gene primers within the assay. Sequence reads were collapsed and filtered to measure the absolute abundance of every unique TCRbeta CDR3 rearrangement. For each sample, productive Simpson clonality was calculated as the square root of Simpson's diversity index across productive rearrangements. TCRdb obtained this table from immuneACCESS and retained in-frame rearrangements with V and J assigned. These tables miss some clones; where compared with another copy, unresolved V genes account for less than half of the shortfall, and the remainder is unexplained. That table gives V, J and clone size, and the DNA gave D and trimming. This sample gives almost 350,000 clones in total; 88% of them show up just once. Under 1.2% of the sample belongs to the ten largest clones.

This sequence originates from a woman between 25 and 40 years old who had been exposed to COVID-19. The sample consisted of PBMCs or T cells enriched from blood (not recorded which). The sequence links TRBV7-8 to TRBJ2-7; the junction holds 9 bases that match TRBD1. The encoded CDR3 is CASSDFLPGQGTYEQYF. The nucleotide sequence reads TGTGCCAGCAGCGACTTTTTACCGGGACAGGGAACCTACGAGCAGTACTTC.